This T cell receptor (delta chain) was captured by sequencing in a study of DNA immune sequencing with unique molecular identifiers (dated by TCRdb to the early 2020s). About the investigation overall: Immunomagnetic cell separation was used to enrich gammadelta T cells from buffy coats, and the genomic DNA of the enriched gammadelta T cells was then sequenced. The study developed and validated an ultrasensitive DNA-based TRD repertoire sequencing method using PCR-introduced unique molecular identifiers. gammadelta T cells were enriched from PBMC of some ten healthy individuals by fluorescence-activated cell sorting. The method was validated on synthetic reference molecules and on blood samples from healthy individuals. For the enriched versus non-enriched comparison, about 100 ng enriched gammadelta T-cell DNA and 0.85 to 1 ug non-enriched PBMC DNA were sequenced. Donors were healthy individuals, with approximately ten donors profiled from sorted peripheral blood gammadelta T cells.

The study at large found these results: Healthy donors differed in TRD repertoire diversity, and several donors were highly oligoclonal, meaning the top 5 clonotypes made up more than half of productive molecules. Novel TRD sequences not targeted by the primers cannot be detected by the primer-based approach. TRDV2 paired with TRDJ1 was the most common TRD rearrangement among clonotypes in healthy donors.

This clone has more than one count but fewer than ten. It has no known antigen specificity. TCRdb lists the protein of a much larger clone for this DNA, which differs at residue 8, so this is likely a read error; the protein given here is translated from the DNA itself. Receptors were amplified or captured by multiplex PCR. A 32-plex assay amplified the genomic DNA, with primers for all 8 TRDV and 4 TRDJ genes spanning the CDR3. During two to four cycles of barcoding PCR, a 12-nucleotide UMI was attached, and a second PCR using Illumina adapter primers followed. AMPure XP beads were used to purify the libraries, and library quality was checked on a Fragment Analyzer using the HS NGS Fragment kit. Sequencing was run on an Illumina MiniSeq mid-output kit with about 21% PhiX and 150 cycles of paired-end reads. The paper's processing steps were these. MIGEC version 1.2.9 was used to process the reads, grouping reads by UMI and building error-corrected consensus sequences. Modified VDJtools version 1.2.1 scripts and the tcR R package were used for post-processing. After TCRdb called clones again from the public reads with CATT, rows with identical DNA were merged. The V and J calls and clone size are TCRdb's, not the authors'. Counted in this sample were more than 4,500 delta-chain clones; 9.5% to 13% of them appeared once. More than 45% of the sample rests with the top ten.

The CDR3 goes from the cysteine to the phenylalanine over 15 residues. The sequence is cut down to CDR3 DNA, 45 bases in frame from base 1. The germline V gene yields GEAIGNYY for CDR1 and EKD for CDR2. V is reduced by 0 bases and J by 0 bases, leaving a spacing of 10 bases between them. Sequencing was carried out using gamma-delta T cells enriched from blood buffy coat, or unenriched PBMCs (not recorded which). This chain joins TRDV2 to TRDJ1; there is no confident call for the D gene. This sequence was found in a human donor in good health. For the CDR3, the sequence is CACDTVGRYTDKLIF. The DNA sequence is as follows: TGTGCCTGTGACACCGTAGGGAGATACACCGATAAACTCATCTTT.